The present entry profiles one T cell receptor (beta chain) with its context. Its target is not known. This specimen comes from a study of T cells in localized non-small cell lung cancer. General study findings and limits: Of the tissues analyzed, uninvolved adjacent lung showed maximal T cell clonality, greater than tumor.

Sequenced by immunoSEQ multiplex PCR; TCRdb stores in-frame clones only, minus some. The sample contains roughly 40,000 clones, over 70% of which appear only once. The CDR3 has 14 residues. CDR1 and CDR2 (germline): MNHNS, SASEGT. Trimming removed 6 bases from V and 3 bases from J; junction bases left unmatched: 7. The material was peripheral blood, obtained before any cancer treatment. This TCR came from a woman aged 35 to 69 with stage I lung adenocarcinoma. The rearrangement joins TRBV6-1 to TRBJ1-2; 7 bases are a match to TRBD1. The chain's CDR3 is CASSQGGDYYGYTF. The DNA of the CDR3 is TGTGCCAGCAGCCAGGGGGGGGACTACTATGGCTACACCTTC.